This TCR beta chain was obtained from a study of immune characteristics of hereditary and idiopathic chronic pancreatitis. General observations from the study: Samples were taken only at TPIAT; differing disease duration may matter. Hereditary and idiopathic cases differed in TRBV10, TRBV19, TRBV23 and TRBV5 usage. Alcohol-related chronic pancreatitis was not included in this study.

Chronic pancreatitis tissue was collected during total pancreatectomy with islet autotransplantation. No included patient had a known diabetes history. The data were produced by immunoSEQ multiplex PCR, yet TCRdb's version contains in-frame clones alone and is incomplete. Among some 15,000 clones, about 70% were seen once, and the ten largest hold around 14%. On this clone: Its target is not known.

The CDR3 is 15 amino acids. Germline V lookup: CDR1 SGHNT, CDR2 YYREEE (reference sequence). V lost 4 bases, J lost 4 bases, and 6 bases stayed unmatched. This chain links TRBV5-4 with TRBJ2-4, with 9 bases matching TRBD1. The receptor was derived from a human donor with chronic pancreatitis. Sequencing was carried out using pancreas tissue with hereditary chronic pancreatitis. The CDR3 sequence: CASSDAGQGKNIQYF. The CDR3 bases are TGTGCCAGCAGCGATGCCGGACAGGGGAAAAACATTCAGTACTTC.